These 5 T cell receptor beta chains came from one sample sequenced in a study of CXCR3-negative and CXCR3-positive naive CD8 T cells. General study findings and limits: A higher hydrophobicity marked the TRB CDR3s of CXCR3-positive naive cells versus CXCR3-negative naive cells.

The antigens these receptors bind are not known. Libraries were UMI-labeled 5' RACE TRB cDNA. TCRdb reprocessed the 5' RACE reads, keeping one entry per CDR3 protein, no DNA. The data show roughly 120,000 distinct CDR3 sequences, and the top ten clones hold approximately 0.54%. Sequencing was carried out using naive CXCR3+ CD8+ T cells from blood. Noted subset: CD45RO-CCR7+CD27+CD95- naive CD8+ T cells expressing CXCR3 (TNR3+). The receptors here all came from a human donor in good health. Some clones in this sample may be carry-over from other donors' samples.

The chain joins TRBV14 to TRBJ2-7; TCRdb reports TRBD1, a call that lacks DNA to check it against. Germline assignment: CDR1 SGHDN and CDR2 FVKESK. This CDR3 is built from 14 residues. The CDR3 sequence is CASSQAGTGYEQYF.

The V call is TRBV27, the J call TRBJ1-2; TCRdb picks TRBD1, but there is no DNA to check that call. The length of the CDR3 is 14 residues. CDR1 and CDR2 from the germline V gene are MNHEY and SMNVEV (reference sequence). This CDR3 is CASSLSAGDYGYTF.

CDR3 region: CAWSVSEVGTEAFF. The chain links TRBV30 to TRBJ1-1. The length of the CDR3 is 14 residues. Per the germline V gene, CDR1 is GTSNPN and CDR2 is SVGIG (reference sequence).

The CDR3 is CASRGTDSYEQYF. The J gene is TRBJ2-7, the V gene TRBV25-1; TCRdb's D call, TRBD1, is unchecked because there is no DNA. CDR3 size: 13 residues. Germline V CDR1 and CDR2: MGHDK, SYGVNS.

The chain is built from TRBV21-1 and TRBJ2-7; no DNA is available, so the TRBD1 call from TCRdb remains unchecked. TRBV21-1 counts as a pseudogene. CDR3 length: 18 amino acids. The CDR3 reads CASSKAPMGAVLSYEQYF.